The T cell receptor beta chain under discussion was sequenced for a study of graft-versus-host responses after intestinal transplantation. The wider study: Isolated intestinal, liver-intestinal, or multivisceral transplants had been given to the recipients. The study's findings and limits: Some GvH clones were seen earlier in gut or blood, suggesting intestinal origin.

The data were produced by immunoSEQ multiplex PCR, yet TCRdb's version contains in-frame clones alone and is incomplete. The sample has 75,000 to 100,000 clones, around 90% seen once; the top ten hold 16%. This CDR3 spans 16 amino acids. CDR1 is SGHTA and CDR2 is FQGTGA in the germline V gene. Trimming left V 2 bases short and J 9 bases short, with 17 bases between. Note on this clone: The antigen is not known.

The sequences come from PBMCs, collected 453 days after intestinal transplant. This sequence was found in a human patient who received an intestinal transplant, so some T cells may come from the graft donor. This chain connects TRBV7-3 to TRBJ1-6, with a possible D match to TRBD1 (5 bases). CDR3 nucleotides: TGTGCCAGCAGCTTATTCCGTTCAGGGAACGGTTCACCCCTCCACTTT. Translating gives CASSLFRSGNGSPLHF. Based on the CDR3 plus reference TRBV7-3 and TRBJ1-6, the full variable domain is GAGVSQTPSNKVTEKGKYVELRCDPISGHTALYWYRQSLGQGPEFLIYFQGTGAADDSGLPNDRFFAVRPEGSVSTLKIQRTERGDSAVYLCASSLFRSGNGSPLHFGNGTRLTVT.